These T cell receptor beta chains were read from a single sample in a study of blood T cell repertoires in COVID-19. Profiling relied on immunoSEQ multiplex PCR, and the TCRdb table lists in-frame clones only, not all of them. Altogether about 260,000 clones are present, approximately 82% being singletons, with the ten largest covering about 1.9%. The sample taken for sequencing was peripheral blood. The origin of the receptors is a woman older than 75 with acute or convalescent COVID-19. Each CDR3 is given with its conserved first and last residue. D genes are given only for firm matches. Where a row states a size, it is once, few, many or the class of an expanded clone; other rows omit it.

d_call,clone_size,j_call,v_call,cdr3_aa,cdr3_nt
TRBD2,once,TRBJ2-3,TRBV4-2,CASSHETSPDTQYF,TGTGCCAGCAGCCACGAGACTAGCCCAGATACGCAGTATTTT
.,.,TRBJ2-1,TRBV9,CASSVVPAQGEQFF,TGTGCCAGCAGCGTAGTACCGGCTCAGGGTGAGCAGTTCTTC
.,.,TRBJ1-1,TRBV15,CATSRDYTDTEAFF,TGTGCCACCAGCAGAGATTACACCGACACTGAAGCTTTCTTT
TRBD1,.,TRBJ1-3,TRBV5-1,CVSSWGQGLPGNTIYF,TGCGTCAGCAGCTGGGGACAGGGACTCCCCGGAAACACCATATATTTT
TRBD1,.,TRBJ1-2,TRBV6-5,CASSQGASYGYTF,TGTGCCAGCAGCCAGGGGGCAAGCTATGGCTACACCTTC
TRBD1,.,TRBJ2-7,TRBV5-1,CASSFGNRGAYEQYF,TGCGCCAGCAGCTTTGGAAACAGGGGGGCCTACGAGCAGTACTTC
.,.,TRBJ2-5,TRBV11-3,CASSFSSGVQQETQYF,TGTGCCAGCAGCTTTTCGTCGGGGGTTCAACAAGAGACCCAGTACTTC
TRBD2,.,TRBJ2-1,TRBV3-1/TRBV3-2,CASSQGTSAYNEQFF,TGTGCCAGCAGCCAGGGGACTAGCGCCTACAATGAGCAGTTCTTC
.,.,TRBJ1-1,TRBV5-1,CASSSEGTLKAFF,TGCGCCAGCAGCTCGGAGGGTACCCTTAAAGCTTTCTTT
.,.,TRBJ1-1,TRBV11-3,CASQRNSYTEAFF,TGTGCCAGCCAACGAAACAGCTACACTGAAGCTTTCTTT
.,.,TRBJ2-2,TRBV7-8,CASSFQSGELFF,TGTGCCAGCAGCTTCCAATCCGGGGAGCTGTTTTTT
TRBD2,.,TRBJ2-7,TRBV5-4,CASSPPPGTSREQYF,TGTGCCAGCAGCCCCCCCCCTGGGACTAGCCGGGAGCAGTACTTC
TRBD1,.,TRBJ2-7,TRBV18,CASSPLLGQGRYEQYF,TGTGCCAGCTCACCATTACTGGGACAGGGACGCTACGAGCAGTACTTC
TRBD2,.,TRBJ2-7,TRBV4-3,CASSRNQLAGASYEQYF,TGCGCCAGCAGCCGAAACCAACTAGCGGGAGCGTCCTACGAGCAGTACTTC
.,.,TRBJ2-2,TRBV15,CATSRDPAGNTGELFF,TGTGCCACCAGCAGAGATCCGGCGGGGAACACCGGGGAGCTGTTTTTT
.,few,TRBJ1-2,TRBV5-5,CASSPGVSGDGYTF,TGTGCCAGCAGCCCGGGGGTCTCGGGGGATGGCTACACCTTC
TRBD1,.,TRBJ1-2,TRBV11-2,CASSLEGTGSGYTF,TGTGCCAGCAGCTTAGAGGGGACAGGGTCGGGCTACACCTTC
.,.,TRBJ1-1,TRBV4-1,CASSQGRGGGTEAFF,TGCGCCAGCAGCCAGGGGAGGGGCGGGGGCACTGAAGCTTTCTTT
TRBD2,once,TRBJ2-1,TRBV7-2,CASSLGGLVFDEQFF,TGTGCCAGCAGCTTAGGGGGACTAGTTTTCGATGAGCAGTTCTTC
TRBD2,.,TRBJ2-3,TRBV7-6,CASSLTSLPTDTQYF,TGTGCCAGCAGCCTGACTAGCCTGCCCACAGATACGCAGTATTTT
TRBD2,.,TRBJ2-1,TRBV6-1,CASSAQSRGLAGAKSQEQFF,TGTGCCAGCAGTGCCCAAAGTAGGGGACTAGCGGGAGCTAAATCGCAAGAGCAGTTCTTC
.,.,TRBJ2-3,TRBV7-2,CASSLDGAGTDTQYF,TGTGCCAGCAGCTTAGATGGGGCGGGCACAGATACGCAGTATTTT
TRBD1,.,TRBJ2-7,TRBV18,CASSPPGRGLREQYF,TGTGCCAGCTCACCACCCGGCAGGGGGCTCAGGGAGCAGTACTTC
TRBD2,once,TRBJ2-1,TRBV18,CASSPLLAGGYNEQFF,TGTGCCAGCTCACCACTATTAGCGGGGGGTTACAATGAGCAGTTCTTC
TRBD2,.,TRBJ2-4,TRBV11-3,CASSSGLAGNQNIQYF,TGTGCCAGCAGCTCGGGACTAGCGGGAAACCAAAACATTCAGTACTTC
TRBD1,.,TRBJ2-5,TRBV28,CASTTDRTRQETQYF,TGTGCCAGCACCACGGACAGGACACGACAAGAGACCCAGTACTTC
TRBD1,.,TRBJ1-2,TRBV7-3,CASSLTRGYGYTF,TGTGCCAGCAGCTTAACCAGGGGGTATGGCTACACCTTC